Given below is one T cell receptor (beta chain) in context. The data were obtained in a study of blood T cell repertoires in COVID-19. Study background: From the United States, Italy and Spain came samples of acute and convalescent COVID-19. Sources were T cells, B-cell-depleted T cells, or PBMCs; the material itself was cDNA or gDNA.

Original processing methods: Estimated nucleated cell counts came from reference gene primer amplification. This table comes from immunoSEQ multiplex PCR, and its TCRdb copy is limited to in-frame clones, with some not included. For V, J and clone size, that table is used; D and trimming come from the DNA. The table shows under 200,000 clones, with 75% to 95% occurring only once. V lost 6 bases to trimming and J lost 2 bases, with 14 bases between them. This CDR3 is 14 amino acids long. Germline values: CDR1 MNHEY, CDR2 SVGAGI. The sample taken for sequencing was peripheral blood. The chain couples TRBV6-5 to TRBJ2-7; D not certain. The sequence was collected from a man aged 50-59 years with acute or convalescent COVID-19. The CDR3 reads CASSRAGTTYEQYF. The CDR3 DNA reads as TGTGCCAGCAGCCGAGCAGGTACAACCTACGAGCAGTACTTC.